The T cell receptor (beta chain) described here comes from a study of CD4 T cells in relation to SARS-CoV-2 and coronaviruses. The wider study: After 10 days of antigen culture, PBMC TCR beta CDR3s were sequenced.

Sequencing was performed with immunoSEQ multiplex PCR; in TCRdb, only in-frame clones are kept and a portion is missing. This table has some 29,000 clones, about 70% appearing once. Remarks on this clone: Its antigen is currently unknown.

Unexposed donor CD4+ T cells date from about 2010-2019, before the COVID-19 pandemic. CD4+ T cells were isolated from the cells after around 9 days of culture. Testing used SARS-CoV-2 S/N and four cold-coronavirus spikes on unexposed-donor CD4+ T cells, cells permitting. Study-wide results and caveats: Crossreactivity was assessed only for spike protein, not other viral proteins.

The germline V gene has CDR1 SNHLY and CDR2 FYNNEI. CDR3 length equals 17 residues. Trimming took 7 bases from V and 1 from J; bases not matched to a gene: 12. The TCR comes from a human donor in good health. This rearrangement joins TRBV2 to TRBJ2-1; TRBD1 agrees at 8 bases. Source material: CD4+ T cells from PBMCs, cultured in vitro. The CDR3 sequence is CASNPPRTGISYNEQFF. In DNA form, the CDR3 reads TGTGCCAGCAACCCCCCCAGGACAGGGATTTCCTACAATGAGCAGTTCTTC.